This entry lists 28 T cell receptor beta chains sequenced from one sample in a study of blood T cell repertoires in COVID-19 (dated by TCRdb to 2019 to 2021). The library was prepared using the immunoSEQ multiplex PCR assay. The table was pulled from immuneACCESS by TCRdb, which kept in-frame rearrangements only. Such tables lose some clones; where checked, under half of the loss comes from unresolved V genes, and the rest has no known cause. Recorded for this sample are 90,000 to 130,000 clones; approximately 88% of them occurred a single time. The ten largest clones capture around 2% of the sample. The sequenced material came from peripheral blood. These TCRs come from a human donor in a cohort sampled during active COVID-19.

CDR3 nucleotides: TGTGCCAGCAGCAGATACGGACAGGGGAGCGATGAGCAGTTCTTC. It specifies CASSRYGQGSDEQFF. V and J are TRBV11-3 and TRBJ2-1, with TRBD1 matching 9 bases. Germline V CDR1 and CDR2: SGHNT, YENEEA. Trimming at V came to 5 bases and at J to 8 bases, leaving 10 bases not matched to a gene. CDR3 length: 15 amino acids.

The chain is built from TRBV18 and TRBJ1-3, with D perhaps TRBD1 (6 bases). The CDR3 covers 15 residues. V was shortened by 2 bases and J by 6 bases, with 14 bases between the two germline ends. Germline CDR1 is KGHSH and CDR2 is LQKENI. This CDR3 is CASSPFTGRENTIYF. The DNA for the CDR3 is TGTGCCAGCTCACCATTTACAGGGAGGGAAAACACCATATATTTT.

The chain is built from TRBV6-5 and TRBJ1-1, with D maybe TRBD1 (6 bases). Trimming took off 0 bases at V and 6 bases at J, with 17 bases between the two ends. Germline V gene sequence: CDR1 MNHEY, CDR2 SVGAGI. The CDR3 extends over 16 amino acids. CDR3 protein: CASSYSRGTRASEAFF. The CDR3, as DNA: TGTGCCAGCAGTTACTCGAGGGGGACCCGGGCATCTGAAGCTTTCTTT.

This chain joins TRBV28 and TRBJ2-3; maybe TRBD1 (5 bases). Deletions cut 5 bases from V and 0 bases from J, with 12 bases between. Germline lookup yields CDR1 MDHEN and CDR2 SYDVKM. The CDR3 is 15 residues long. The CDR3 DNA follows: TGTGCCAGCAGTATACTCAGGGATAGCACAGATACGCAGTATTTT. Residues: CASSILRDSTDTQYF.

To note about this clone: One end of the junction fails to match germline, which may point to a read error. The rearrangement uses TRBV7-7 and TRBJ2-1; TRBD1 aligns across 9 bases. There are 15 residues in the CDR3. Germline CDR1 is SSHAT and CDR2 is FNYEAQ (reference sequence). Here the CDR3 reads CASSLGQGYYNEQFF. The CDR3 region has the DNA TGTGCTAGCAGCCTCGGACAGGGGTATTACAATGAGCAGTTCTTC.

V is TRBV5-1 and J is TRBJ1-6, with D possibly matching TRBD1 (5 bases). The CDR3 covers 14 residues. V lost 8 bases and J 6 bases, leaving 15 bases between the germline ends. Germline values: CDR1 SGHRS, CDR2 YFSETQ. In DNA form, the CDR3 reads TGCGCCAGTGGGGAACGGGGGGTTAATTCACCCCTCCACTTT. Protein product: CASGERGVNSPLHF.

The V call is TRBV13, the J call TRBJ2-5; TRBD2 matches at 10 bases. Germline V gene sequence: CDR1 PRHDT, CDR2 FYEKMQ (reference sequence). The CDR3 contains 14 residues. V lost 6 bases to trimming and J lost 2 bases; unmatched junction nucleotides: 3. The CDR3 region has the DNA TGTGCCAGCAGGCCAGCGGGGGGGCAAGAGACCCAGTACTTC. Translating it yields CASRPAGGQETQYF.

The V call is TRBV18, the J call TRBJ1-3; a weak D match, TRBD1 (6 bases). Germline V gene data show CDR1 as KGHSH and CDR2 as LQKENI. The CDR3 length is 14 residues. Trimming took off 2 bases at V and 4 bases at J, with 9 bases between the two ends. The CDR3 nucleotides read TGTGCCAGCTCACCAATGGACAGCGGAAACACCATATATTTT. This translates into CASSPMDSGNTIYF.

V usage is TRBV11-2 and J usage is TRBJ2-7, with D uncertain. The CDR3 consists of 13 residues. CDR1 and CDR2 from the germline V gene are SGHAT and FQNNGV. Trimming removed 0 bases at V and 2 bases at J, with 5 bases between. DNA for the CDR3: TGTGCCAGCAGCTTAGATCGTCCCTACGAGCAGTACTTC. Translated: CASSLDRPYEQYF.

The chain's CDR3 is CASSRGQLNYGYTF. The CDR3 DNA is TGTGCCAGCAGCCGGGGACAATTGAACTATGGCTACACCTTC. This sequence joins TRBV5-5 and TRBJ1-2; tentative D call: TRBD1 (6 bases). From germline, CDR1 is SGHKS and CDR2 YYEKEE (reference sequence). Between the trimmed V and J ends, which lost 4 bases and 2 bases, there was a span of 12 bases. CDR3 length: 14 amino acids.

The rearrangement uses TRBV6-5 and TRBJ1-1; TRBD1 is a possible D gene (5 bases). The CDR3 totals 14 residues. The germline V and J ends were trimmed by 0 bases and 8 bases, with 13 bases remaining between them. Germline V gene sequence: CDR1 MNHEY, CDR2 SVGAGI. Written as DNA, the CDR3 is TGTGCCAGCAGTTACTCAAGGGAACAGGACGAAGCTTTCTTT. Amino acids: CASSYSREQDEAFF.

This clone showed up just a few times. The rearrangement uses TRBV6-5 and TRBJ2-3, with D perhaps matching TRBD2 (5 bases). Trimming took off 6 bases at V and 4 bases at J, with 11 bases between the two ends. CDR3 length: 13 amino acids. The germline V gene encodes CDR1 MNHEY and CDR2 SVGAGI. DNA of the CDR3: TGTGCCAGCAGCCCATCGAGGGCAGATACGCAGTATTTT. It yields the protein CASSPSRADTQYF.

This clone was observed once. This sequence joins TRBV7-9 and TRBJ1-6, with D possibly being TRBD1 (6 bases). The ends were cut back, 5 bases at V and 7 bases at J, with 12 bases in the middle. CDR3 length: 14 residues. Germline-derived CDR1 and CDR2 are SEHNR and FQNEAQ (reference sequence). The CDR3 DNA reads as TGTGCCAGCAGCGCCGAGGGGGGGAATTCACCCCTCCACTTT. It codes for CASSAEGGNSPLHF.

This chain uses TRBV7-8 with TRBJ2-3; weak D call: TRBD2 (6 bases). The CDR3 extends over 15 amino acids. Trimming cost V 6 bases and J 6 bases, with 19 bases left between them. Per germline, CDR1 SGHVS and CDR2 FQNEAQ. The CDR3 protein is CASRLARGSADTQYF. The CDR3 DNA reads TGTGCCAGCAGACTAGCTCGGGGGTCGGCGGATACGCAGTATTTT.

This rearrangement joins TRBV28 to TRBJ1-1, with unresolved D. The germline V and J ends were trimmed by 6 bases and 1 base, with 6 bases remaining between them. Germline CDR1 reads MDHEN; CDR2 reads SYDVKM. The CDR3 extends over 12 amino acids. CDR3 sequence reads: CASSQSNTEAFF. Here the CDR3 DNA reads TGTGCCAGCAGCCAATCGAACACTGAAGCTTTCTTT. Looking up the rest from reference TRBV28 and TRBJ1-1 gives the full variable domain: DVKVTQSSRYLVKRTGEKVFLECVQDMDHENMFWYRQDPGLGLRLIYFSYDVKMKEKGDIPEGYSVSREKKERFSLILESASTNQTSMYLCASSQSNTEAFFGQGTRLTVV.

CDR3 sequence: CASSTTLGANEADTQYF. CDR3 in DNA: TGTGCCAGCAGTACAACTCTAGGCGCCAACGAAGCAGATACGCAGTATTTT. The chain carries TRBV6-4 and TRBJ2-3; D is unclear. The CDR3 consists of 17 residues. V was clipped by 5 bases and J by 4 bases, with 22 bases between them. Germline assignment: CDR1 MRHNA and CDR2 SNTAGT.

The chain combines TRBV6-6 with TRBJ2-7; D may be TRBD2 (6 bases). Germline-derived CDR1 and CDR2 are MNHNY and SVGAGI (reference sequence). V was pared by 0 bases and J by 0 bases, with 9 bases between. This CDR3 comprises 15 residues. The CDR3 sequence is CASSYSGGSSYEQYF. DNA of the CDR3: TGTGCCAGCAGTTACTCGGGGGGTAGCTCCTACGAGCAGTACTTC.

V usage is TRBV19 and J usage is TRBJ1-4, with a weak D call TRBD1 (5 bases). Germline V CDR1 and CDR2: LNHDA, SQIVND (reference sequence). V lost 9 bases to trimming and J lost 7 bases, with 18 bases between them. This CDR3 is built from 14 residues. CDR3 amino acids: CASRWGGRGEKLFF. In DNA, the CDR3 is TGTGCCAGCCGGTGGGGGGGAAGGGGTGAAAAACTGTTTTTT.

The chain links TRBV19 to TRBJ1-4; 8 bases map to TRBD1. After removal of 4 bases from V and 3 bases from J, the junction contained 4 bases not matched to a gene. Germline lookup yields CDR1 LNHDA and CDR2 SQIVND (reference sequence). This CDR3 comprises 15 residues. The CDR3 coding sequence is TGTGCCAGTAGTACGGACAGGGTTCCTAATGAAAAACTGTTTTTT. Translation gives CASSTDRVPNEKLFF.

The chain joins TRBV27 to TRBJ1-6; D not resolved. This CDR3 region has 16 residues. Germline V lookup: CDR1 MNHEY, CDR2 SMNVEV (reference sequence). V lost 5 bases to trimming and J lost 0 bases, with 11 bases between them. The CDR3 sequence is CASSPSGNSYNSPLHF. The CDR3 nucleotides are TGTGCCAGCAGTCCGTCAGGAAACTCCTATAATTCACCCCTCCACTTT.

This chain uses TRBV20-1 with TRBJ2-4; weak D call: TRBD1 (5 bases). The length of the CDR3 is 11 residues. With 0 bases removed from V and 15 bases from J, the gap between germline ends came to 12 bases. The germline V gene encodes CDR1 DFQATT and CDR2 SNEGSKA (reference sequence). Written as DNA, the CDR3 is TGCAGTGCTAGAGATCCGATCCAGGGGTACTTC. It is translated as CSARDPIQGYF.

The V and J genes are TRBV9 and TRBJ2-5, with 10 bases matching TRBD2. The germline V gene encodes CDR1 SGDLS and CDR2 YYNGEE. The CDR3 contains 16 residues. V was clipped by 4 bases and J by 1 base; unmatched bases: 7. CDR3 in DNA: TGTGCCAGCAGCCCCCATGGACTAGCGGTCCAAGAGACCCAGTACTTC. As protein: CASSPHGLAVQETQYF.

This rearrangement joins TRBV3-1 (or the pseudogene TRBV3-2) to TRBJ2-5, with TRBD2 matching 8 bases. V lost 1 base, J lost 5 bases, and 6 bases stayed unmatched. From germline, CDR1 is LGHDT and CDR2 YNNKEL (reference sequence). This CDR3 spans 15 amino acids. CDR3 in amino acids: CASSQGGTRGETQYF. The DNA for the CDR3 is TGTGCCAGCAGCCAAGGCGGGACTAGAGGGGAGACCCAGTACTTC.

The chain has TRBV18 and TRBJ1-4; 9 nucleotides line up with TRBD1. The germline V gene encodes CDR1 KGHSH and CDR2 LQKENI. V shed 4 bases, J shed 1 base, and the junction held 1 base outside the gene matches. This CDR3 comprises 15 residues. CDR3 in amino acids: CASSLTGGTNEKLFF. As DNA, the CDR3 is TGTGCCAGCTCACTGACAGGGGGAACTAATGAAAAACTGTTTTTT.

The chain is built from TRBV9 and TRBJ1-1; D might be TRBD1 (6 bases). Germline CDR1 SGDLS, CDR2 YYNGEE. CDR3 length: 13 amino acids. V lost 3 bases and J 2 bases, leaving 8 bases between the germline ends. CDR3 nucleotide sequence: TGTGCCAGCAGCGAGGGGGTAAACACTGAAGCTTTCTTT. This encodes CASSEGVNTEAFF.

The CDR3, as DNA: TGTGCCATCTCTGGGGCAGGGGACCACCGGGGGACCCAGTACTTC. Encoded protein: CAISGAGDHRGTQYF. The chain carries TRBV21-1 and TRBJ2-5; the tabulated D call, TRBD1, remains unverified against the DNA. TRBV21-1 is deemed a pseudogene. The CDR3 contains 15 residues.

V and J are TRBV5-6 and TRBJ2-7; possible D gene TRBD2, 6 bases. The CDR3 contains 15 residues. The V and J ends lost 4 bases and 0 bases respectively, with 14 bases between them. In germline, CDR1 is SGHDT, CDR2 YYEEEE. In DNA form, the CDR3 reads TGTGCCAGCAGCCTCGGCGGGACGGTCTCCTACGAGCAGTACTTC. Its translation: CASSLGGTVSYEQYF.

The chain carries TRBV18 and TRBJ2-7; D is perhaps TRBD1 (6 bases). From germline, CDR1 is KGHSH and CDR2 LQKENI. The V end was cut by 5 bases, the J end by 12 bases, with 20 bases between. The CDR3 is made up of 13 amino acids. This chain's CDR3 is CASSSSPGEGGYF. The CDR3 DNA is TGTGCCAGCTCATCCTCCCCAGGGGAAGGGGGGTACTTC.